The 32 T cell receptor beta chains below all came from one sample that was sequenced in a study of blood T cell repertoires in COVID-19. The protocol was immunoSEQ multiplex PCR, while the TCRdb copy is restricted to in-frame clones and leaves out a portion. The sample carries approximately 220,000 clones, 85% to 90% recorded once. Specimen: peripheral blood. All receptors come from a man between 45 and 60 years old with acute or convalescent COVID-19.

The chain employs TRBV7-9 and TRBJ1-5, with 9 bases lining up with TRBD1. The V gene end was trimmed by 5 bases and the J gene end by 0 bases; junction bases not matched to a gene: 8. CDR1 is SEHNR, CDR2 FQNEAQ, per germline (reference sequence). This CDR3 contains 17 residues. In DNA form, the CDR3 reads TGTGCCAGCAGCCAGGACAGGGGATTTTATAGCAATCAGCCCCAGCATTTT. The encoded protein is CASSQDRGFYSNQPQHF.

Only one count was recorded for this clone. The rearrangement links TRBV4-1 to TRBJ1-1; 8 bases line up with TRBD1. The germline V gene encodes CDR1 MGHRA and CDR2 YSYEKL. The CDR3 length is 13 residues. V was clipped by 10 bases and J by 5 bases; unmatched bases: 9. CDR3 in amino acids: CATRGRGLTEAFF. The CDR3 DNA is TGCGCCACCCGGGGCAGGGGGCTTACTGAAGCTTTCTTT.

V usage is TRBV3-1 (or the pseudogene TRBV3-2) and J usage is TRBJ2-7; weak D call: TRBD2 (5 bases). Per the germline V gene, CDR1 is LGHDT and CDR2 is YNNKEL (reference sequence). The CDR3 runs 15 residues. The V end lost 0 bases, the J end lost 7 bases, and 16 bases lay between the germline ends. CDR3 residues: CASSQDDRHPGEQYF. CDR3 nucleotide sequence: TGTGCCAGCAGCCAAGATGATAGGCACCCGGGGGAGCAGTACTTC.

The chain joins TRBV18 to TRBJ2-1; 8 nucleotides line up with TRBD1. Trimming cost V 6 bases and J 10 bases; bases outside gene matches: 8. Germline loops: CDR1 KGHSH, CDR2 LQKENI. The CDR3 extends over 13 amino acids. The CDR3 sequence: CASSQRTGPEQFF. In DNA, the CDR3 is TGTGCCAGCTCTCAACGGACAGGGCCCGAGCAGTTCTTC.

The rearrangement links TRBV18 to TRBJ1-5; 7 bases are a match to TRBD1. The CDR3 runs 15 residues. Germline values: CDR1 KGHSH, CDR2 LQKENI. V was clipped by 6 bases and J by 0 bases; unmatched bases: 5. The CDR3 region has the DNA TGTGCCAGCTCCCGAACAGGGGTTAGCAATCAGCCCCAGCATTTT. Amino acid sequence: CASSRTGVSNQPQHF.

The V call is TRBV11-2, the J call TRBJ2-3, with 7 bases aligning to TRBD2. In germline, CDR1 is SGHAT, CDR2 FQNNGV. J lost 1 base, V lost 4 bases, and 5 bases had no gene match. CDR3 size: 15 residues. This CDR3 is CASSSAGLRTDTQYF. The CDR3 DNA reads TGTGCCAGCAGCTCAGCGGGGCTACGCACAGATACGCAGTATTTT.

This rearrangement joins TRBV25-1 to TRBJ2-2; D gene ambiguous. The ends were cut back, 0 bases at V and 5 bases at J, with 13 bases in the middle. This CDR3 is 16 amino acids long. CDR1 is MGHDK, CDR2 SYGVNS, per germline. CDR3 in amino acids: CASSEYSAHPTGELFF. CDR3 in DNA: TGTGCCAGCAGTGAATACAGTGCCCATCCGACCGGGGAGCTGTTTTTT.

This chain links TRBV5-1 with TRBJ1-1; a weak D match, TRBD1 (5 bases). The CDR3 extends over 15 amino acids. The germline V gene encodes CDR1 SGHRS and CDR2 YFSETQ. V lost 2 bases and J lost 4, with 15 bases in between. This CDR3 reads CASSLIGRQGTEAFF. The DNA for the CDR3 is TGCGCCAGCAGCTTAATCGGACGGCAGGGCACTGAAGCTTTCTTT.

For this clone: The identical CDR3 is also encoded by other nucleotide sequences in the sample. The chain carries TRBV19 and TRBJ1-6; D not resolved. The CDR3 has 16 residues. CDR1 is LNHDA and CDR2 is SQIVND in the germline V gene (reference sequence). V was shortened by 1 base and J by 1 base, with 8 bases between the two germline ends. CDR3 DNA: TGTGCCAGTAGTATAGCCGGAGGGTCCTATAATTCACCCCTCCACTTT. Protein: CASSIAGGSYNSPLHF.

This chain uses TRBV19 with TRBJ2-6, with D unresolved. The CDR3 covers 13 residues. Germline lookup yields CDR1 LNHDA and CDR2 SQIVND (reference sequence). The V end lost 3 bases, the J end lost 2 bases, and 2 bases lay between the germline ends. The CDR3: CASSITGANVLTF. In nucleotides, the CDR3 is TGTGCCAGTAGTATTACTGGGGCCAACGTCCTGACTTTC.

The V gene is TRBV6-6, the J gene TRBJ1-2; 7 positions match TRBD1. The junction had 3 bases not matched to a gene; V was cut back by 0 bases and J by 2 bases. The germline gives CDR1 MNHNY, CDR2 SVGAGI (reference sequence). The length of the CDR3 is 15 residues. In DNA, the CDR3 is TGTGCCAGCAGTTACTCTCGGGGACAGAACTATGGCTACACCTTC. It yields the protein CASSYSRGQNYGYTF.

The rearrangement uses TRBV2 and TRBJ1-2, with D possibly TRBD1 on 5 matching bases. The CDR3 has 16 residues. V lost 6 bases and J 1 base, leaving 18 bases between the germline ends. Germline assignment: CDR1 SNHLY and CDR2 FYNNEI. This CDR3 is CASSSQYGTDNYGYTF. The CDR3 nucleotides are TGTGCCAGCAGCTCCCAGTACGGGACTGATAACTATGGCTACACCTTC. The full variable domain, its missing parts supplied by reference TRBV2 and TRBJ1-2, is EPEVTQTPSHQVTQMGQEVILRCVPISNHLYFYWYRQILGQKVEFLVSFYNNEISEKSEIFDDQFSVERPDGSNFTLKIRSTKLEDSAMYFCASSSQYGTDNYGYTFGSGTRLTVV.

The chain combines TRBV3-1 (or the pseudogene TRBV3-2) with TRBJ1-6; 10 positions agree with TRBD1. V was pared by 3 bases and J by 3 bases, with 2 bases of the junction left unmatched. The CDR3 is 16 residues long. Germline V gives CDR1 LGHDT, CDR2 YNNKEL (reference sequence). The CDR3 DNA is TGTGCCAGCAGCCAGACAGGGGGCATCTATAATTCACCCCTCCACTTT. Protein: CASSQTGGIYNSPLHF.

This clone is a singleton in its sample. V and J are TRBV10-1 and TRBJ2-1, with D hard to call. Trimming shortened V by 2 bases and J by 8 bases, and 7 bases separated the two germline ends. Per the germline V gene, CDR1 is WNHNN and CDR2 is SYGVQD (reference sequence). There are 12 residues in the CDR3. CDR3 sequence reads: CASSEARHEQFF. In DNA form, the CDR3 reads TGCGCCAGCAGTGAGGCTAGGCATGAGCAGTTCTTC.

V and J are TRBV6-5 and TRBJ2-7, with 9 bases fitting TRBD1. The length of the CDR3 is 15 residues. The ends lost 6 bases at V and 2 bases at J; junction bases unmatched: 8. The germline V gene has CDR1 MNHEY and CDR2 SVGAGI. CDR3: CASSGPGQGTYEQYF. The CDR3 DNA reads TGTGCCAGCAGCGGACCGGGACAGGGAACCTACGAGCAGTACTTC.

V and J are TRBV6-4 and TRBJ1-5, with D unresolved. The V and J ends lost 6 bases and 5 bases respectively, with 11 bases between them. Per the germline V gene, CDR1 is MRHNA and CDR2 is SNTAGT. This CDR3 has 13 amino acids. The CDR3 region has the DNA TGTGCCAGCAGCCCTCGGGTCGATCAGCCCCAGCATTTT. As protein: CASSPRVDQPQHF.

The chain is built from TRBV7-9 and TRBJ1-2, with unresolved D. The V gene lost 3 bases and the J gene lost 5 bases, with 16 bases spanning the gap. Germline values: CDR1 SEHNR, CDR2 FQNEAQ (reference sequence). The CDR3 covers 15 residues. Here the CDR3 DNA reads TGTGCCAGCAGCTTTAGGGCGGGCGCCGCGTATGGCTACACCTTC. The encoded protein is CASSFRAGAAYGYTF.

The rearrangement links TRBV3-1 (or the pseudogene TRBV3-2) to TRBJ2-5; 8 bases align to TRBD2. CDR1 and CDR2 from the germline V gene are LGHDT and YNNKEL (reference sequence). The trim removed 7 bases at V and 4 bases at J, leaving 11 bases unmatched. This CDR3 spans 15 amino acids. DNA for the CDR3: TGTGCCAGCACCCTAAGGGGCGGGGGGCTAGAGACCCAGTACTTC. Its translation is CASTLRGGGLETQYF.

The sample holds one count of this clone. This chain uses TRBV6-5 with TRBJ1-6; TRBD1 matches 8 bases. The CDR3 runs 14 residues. CDR1 is MNHEY and CDR2 is SVGAGI in the germline V gene. Trimming removed 8 bases from V and 7 bases from J; junction bases left unmatched: 7. For the CDR3, the DNA is TGTGCCAGCTATGACAGGGGAGTAAATTCACCCCTCCACTTT. Translating it yields CASYDRGVNSPLHF.

V gene TRBV18 combines with J gene TRBJ2-1; D remains ambiguous. V was pared by 3 bases and J by 6 bases, with 6 bases between. CDR1 KGHSH and CDR2 LQKENI come from the germline V gene. This CDR3 comprises 12 residues. This CDR3 reads CASSPSGNEQFF. The CDR3 nucleotides are TGTGCCAGCTCACCGTCGGGCAATGAGCAGTTCTTC.

The chain joins TRBV4-1 to TRBJ2-1, with D maybe TRBD2 (5 bases). This CDR3 region has 18 residues. From germline, CDR1 is MGHRA and CDR2 YSYEKL. V lost 3 bases to trimming and J lost 3 bases, with 21 bases between them. Here the CDR3 DNA reads TGCGCCAGCAGCCAGATGACCCCACTAGGCCCAATCTACAATGAGCAGTTCTTC. It is translated as CASSQMTPLGPIYNEQFF.

Concerning this clone itself: Compared with germline, one end of the junction differs, possibly owing to a read error. The chain uses TRBV19 and TRBJ1-2; perhaps TRBD1 as D (6 bases). This CDR3 has 13 residues. The germline gives CDR1 LNHDA, CDR2 SQIVND (reference sequence). The CDR3 loop is CASTIGQNYGYTF. The CDR3 DNA reads as TGTGCCAGTACTATAGGACAGAACTATGGCTACACCTTC.

V and J are TRBV6-5 and TRBJ1-4; D may be TRBD1 (6 bases). Germline assignment: CDR1 MNHEY and CDR2 SVGAGI. CDR3 length equals 13 residues. V lost 11 bases, J lost 4 bases, and 14 bases lay in between. CDR3 in amino acids: CAAWGQLNEKLFF. In DNA, the CDR3 is TGTGCCGCCTGGGGACAACTTAATGAAAAACTGTTTTTT.

This clone showed up just once. The V and J genes are TRBV6-5 and TRBJ1-3; D unclear. The V end was cut by 7 bases, the J end by 1 base, with 11 bases between. Per germline, CDR1 MNHEY and CDR2 SVGAGI. The CDR3 sequence is 14 residues long. CDR3 DNA: TGTGCCAGCATCTTGACGGGTTCTGGAAACACCATATATTTT. Amino acid sequence: CASILTGSGNTIYF.

This clone showed up just a few times. Other nucleotide sequences in the sample specify the same CDR3. V and J are TRBV18 and TRBJ1-5, with 8 bases lining up with TRBD1. CDR1 and CDR2 from the germline V gene are KGHSH and LQKENI. This CDR3 contains 14 residues. The junction had 1 base not matched to a gene; V was cut back by 3 bases and J by 3 bases. The CDR3 coding sequence is TGTGCCAGCTCACCGACAGGGGCCAATCAGCCCCAGCATTTT. Its protein product is CASSPTGANQPQHF.

With regard to this clone: Other DNA sequences in the same sample also yield this CDR3. The chain links TRBV28 to TRBJ1-2, with TRBD1 as a possible D gene (6 bases). This CDR3 spans 15 amino acids. Trimming removed 5 bases at V and 2 bases at J, with 15 bases between. Germline V lookup: CDR1 MDHEN, CDR2 SYDVKM. This CDR3 is CASSLPGHPNYGYTF. The CDR3, as DNA: TGTGCCAGCAGTCTGCCGGGACACCCAAACTATGGCTACACCTTC.

The chain recombines TRBV6-1 with TRBJ2-1; TRBD1 matches at 7 bases. The junction had 0 bases not matched to a gene; V was cut back by 1 base and J by 0 bases. The CDR3 length is 15 residues. The germline V gene encodes CDR1 MNHNS and CDR2 SASEGT. CDR3 sequence: CASSEGDSSYNEQFF. CDR3 in DNA: TGTGCCAGCAGTGAAGGGGACAGCTCCTACAATGAGCAGTTCTTC.

The chain combines TRBV2 with TRBJ2-2, with D tentatively TRBD1 (5 bases). The CDR3 spans 14 residues. Germline values: CDR1 SNHLY, CDR2 FYNNEI. Trimming took 6 bases from V and 2 from J, leaving 10 bases between them. The CDR3 DNA is TGTGCCAGCAGAGGCAGGGCTAACACCGGGGAGCTGTTTTTT. It encodes CASRGRANTGELFF. Full variable domain (rest looked up from reference TRBV2 and TRBJ2-2): EPEVTQTPSHQVTQMGQEVILRCVPISNHLYFYWYRQILGQKVEFLVSFYNNEISEKSEIFDDQFSVERPDGSNFTLKIRSTKLEDSAMYFCASRGRANTGELFFGEGSRLTVL.

The chain has TRBV5-1 and TRBJ1-1; D may be TRBD1 (5 bases). This CDR3 has 13 residues. Germline V lookup: CDR1 SGHRS, CDR2 YFSETQ. Trimming took 0 bases from V and 7 from J, leaving 10 bases between them. CDR3 DNA: TGCGCCAGCAGCTTGGCGGGGACTTATGAAGCTTTCTTT. Translation: CASSLAGTYEAFF.

This chain uses TRBV19 with TRBJ1-3, with 8 bases fitting TRBD1. The germline gives CDR1 LNHDA, CDR2 SQIVND (reference sequence). J was trimmed by 2 bases and V by 5 bases; bases with no gene match: 2. The CDR3 has 14 amino acids. DNA of the CDR3: TGTGCCAGTAGTCAGGGGGCTACTGGAAACACCATATATTTT. It specifies CASSQGATGNTIYF. Full variable domain (missing parts from reference TRBV19 and TRBJ1-3): DGGITQSPKYLFRKEGQNVTLSCEQNLNHDAMYWYRQDPGQGLRLIYYSQIVNDFQKGDIAEGYSVSREKKESFPLTVTSAQKNPTAFYLCASSQGATGNTIYFGEGSWLTVV.

CDR3 DNA sequence: TGTGCCAGCAGTTTATCAGGACTAGGACCCAATGAGCAGTTCTTC. This translates into CASSLSGLGPNEQFF. V and J are TRBV28 and TRBJ2-1; TRBD2 matches 7 bases. The CDR3 has 15 residues. Trimming removed 1 base from V and 6 bases from J; junction bases left unmatched: 6. Germline V gene lookup returns CDR1 MDHEN and CDR2 SYDVKM.

The chain is built from TRBV5-4 and TRBJ1-1; D is perhaps TRBD1 (6 bases). The CDR3 runs to 16 residues. Deletions cut 3 bases from V and 0 bases from J, with 15 bases between. Per the germline V gene, CDR1 is SGHNT and CDR2 is YYREEE (reference sequence). The CDR3 reads CASSSPNRELNTEAFF. The CDR3 DNA reads TGTGCCAGCAGCTCCCCGAACAGGGAACTGAACACTGAAGCTTTCTTT.